Below are 13 T cell receptor beta chains sequenced from a single sample in a study of T cell changes during pregnancy in multiple sclerosis. Here immunoSEQ multiplex PCR was the method, and the copy in TCRdb shows in-frame clones only, minus some. The sample shows about 63,000 clones, approximately 95% of them seen only once. This specimen was CD8+ T cells from peripheral blood mononuclear cells, taken in the second trimester of pregnancy. These receptors were taken from a female donor with multiple sclerosis, enrolled in a pregnancy study.

This sequence joins TRBV9 and TRBJ2-3, with 8 bases identical to TRBD2. The CDR3 contains 21 residues. J was trimmed by 4 bases and V by 4 bases; bases with no gene match: 26. The V gene's germline CDR1 is SGDLS and CDR2 YYNGEE. CDR3 amino acids: CASSSQLGTSRTETNSDTQYF. The DNA for the CDR3 is TGTGCCAGCAGCTCCCAATTAGGGACTAGTCGGACTGAAACAAATTCAGATACGCAGTATTTT. The whole variable domain, remainder taken from reference TRBV9 and TRBJ2-3, is DSGVTQTPKHLITATGQRVTLRCSPRSGDLSVYWYQQSLDQGLQFLIQYYNGEERAKGNILERFSAQQFPDLHSELNLSSLELGDSALYFCASSSQLGTSRTETNSDTQYFGPGTRLTVL.

A single count supports this clone. The J gene is TRBJ2-7, the V gene TRBV27, with 10 nucleotides matching TRBD2. V lost 2 bases and J lost 6; bases outside the gene matches: 4. Germline loops: CDR1 MNHEY, CDR2 SMNVEV (reference sequence). The CDR3 has 14 residues. CDR3 sequence reads: CASSLASGSSEQYF. The DNA of the CDR3 is TGTGCCAGCAGTTTAGCTAGCGGGAGTAGCGAGCAGTACTTC.

Concerning this clone: The same CDR3 arises from other DNA sequences in this sample as well. The rearrangement links TRBV27 to TRBJ2-7, with D possibly matching TRBD1 (5 bases). V lost 3 bases and J 4 bases, leaving 10 bases between the germline ends. This CDR3 region has 13 residues. Germline lookup yields CDR1 MNHEY and CDR2 SMNVEV (reference sequence). The CDR3 sequence is CASSFTGPYEQYF. DNA of the CDR3: TGTGCCAGCAGTTTTACAGGTCCATACGAGCAGTACTTC.

This chain uses TRBV28 with TRBJ1-3; D is perhaps TRBD1 (6 bases). The CDR3 spans 14 residues. From germline, CDR1 is MDHEN and CDR2 SYDVKM. V was pared by 4 bases and J by 2 bases, with 9 bases between. The CDR3 loop reads CASSWTDPGNTIYF. DNA of the CDR3: TGTGCCAGCAGTTGGACAGACCCTGGAAACACCATATATTTT.

The rearrangement joins TRBV6-6 to TRBJ2-1; no firm D call. There are 11 residues in the CDR3. Germline CDR1 MNHNY, CDR2 SVGAGI (reference sequence). The V and J ends lost 5 bases and 10 bases respectively, with 9 bases between them. Here the CDR3 DNA reads TGTGCCAGCAGTATAGCCCGGGAGCAGTTCTTC. Translation gives CASSIAREQFF.

CDR3 protein: CASSSGLAGYEQYF. The CDR3 DNA is TGTGCCAGCAGCTCGGGACTAGCAGGCTACGAGCAGTACTTC. The gene calls are TRBV11-2 and TRBJ2-7, with 9 bases identical to TRBD2. The V segment lost 4 bases and the J segment 3 bases; nucleotides outside the gene matches: 4. Per germline, CDR1 SGHAT and CDR2 FQNNGV. This CDR3 is built from 14 residues.

This clone has a handful of counts. The chain has TRBV30 and TRBJ1-6; a weak D match, TRBD1 (6 bases). Germline V gene lookup returns CDR1 GTSNPN and CDR2 SVGIG (reference sequence). The CDR3 is made up of 14 amino acids. V was clipped by 0 bases and J by 10 bases, with 13 bases between them. The CDR3 DNA reads TGTGCCTGGAGTGTAAACAGGGAGGGCTCACCCCTCCACTTT. Translating it yields CAWSVNREGSPLHF.

The chain has TRBV30 and TRBJ1-1, with 11 bases matching TRBD1. Germline values: CDR1 GTSNPN, CDR2 SVGIG (reference sequence). This CDR3 region has 16 residues. The J segment lost 6 bases and the V segment lost 0 bases, leaving 9 bases of the junction unmatched. Written as DNA, the CDR3 is TGTGCCTGGAGTGTACGGACAGGGGGCGATAGAGCTGAAGCTTTCTTT. As protein: CAWSVRTGGDRAEAFF.

This chain links TRBV6-5 with TRBJ2-7; the match to TRBD1 covers 7 bases. J was trimmed by 3 bases and V by 3 bases; bases with no gene match: 8. Germline values: CDR1 MNHEY, CDR2 SVGAGI. The CDR3 is 15 residues long. The CDR3 sequence is CASSYTKGGSYEQYF. The CDR3 DNA sequence: TGTGCCAGCAGTTATACGAAAGGGGGCAGCTACGAGCAGTACTTC.

The chain carries TRBV7-8 and TRBJ2-5, with D perhaps TRBD1 (6 bases). CDR3 length equals 18 residues. Trimming removed 6 bases at V and 1 base at J, with 24 bases between. Germline assignment: CDR1 SGHVS and CDR2 FQNEAQ. The CDR3 loop is CASRLPGVGQGSQETQYF. In DNA form, the CDR3 reads TGTGCCAGCAGACTACCCGGAGTTGGCCAGGGGTCCCAAGAGACCCAGTACTTC.

The rearrangement uses TRBV9 and TRBJ1-1, with 9 bases that match TRBD1. The CDR3 is 14 residues long. The V segment lost 4 bases and the J segment 5 bases; nucleotides outside the gene matches: 6. Germline loops: CDR1 SGDLS, CDR2 YYNGEE. This CDR3 reads CASSRSGTGTEAFF. The CDR3 DNA follows: TGTGCCAGCAGCAGGTCCGGGACAGGGACTGAAGCTTTCTTT.

The V call is TRBV19, the J call TRBJ1-1, with TRBD1 matching 7 bases. CDR3 length equals 15 residues. The V gene's germline CDR1 is LNHDA and CDR2 SQIVND (reference sequence). J gave up 4 bases and V 1 base, and 6 bases lay outside the gene matches. The CDR3: CASSIASPGGTEAFF. The CDR3 bases are TGTGCCAGTAGTATAGCCTCGCCAGGGGGCACTGAAGCTTTCTTT. The variable domain in full, completed from reference TRBV19 and TRBJ1-1, reads DGGITQSPKYLFRKEGQNVTLSCEQNLNHDAMYWYRQDPGQGLRLIYYSQIVNDFQKGDIAEGYSVSREKKESFPLTVTSAQKNPTAFYLCASSIASPGGTEAFFGQGTRLTVV.

This chain connects TRBV29-1 to TRBJ1-2, with D possibly matching TRBD1 (5 bases). V shed 6 bases and J shed 4 bases, with 18 bases lying between them. The V gene's germline CDR1 is SQVTM and CDR2 ANQGSEA. The CDR3 totals 14 residues. The CDR3 is CSVFIPGGFYGYTF. The CDR3 nucleotides are TGCAGCGTCTTTATTCCCGGGGGATTCTATGGCTACACCTTC.